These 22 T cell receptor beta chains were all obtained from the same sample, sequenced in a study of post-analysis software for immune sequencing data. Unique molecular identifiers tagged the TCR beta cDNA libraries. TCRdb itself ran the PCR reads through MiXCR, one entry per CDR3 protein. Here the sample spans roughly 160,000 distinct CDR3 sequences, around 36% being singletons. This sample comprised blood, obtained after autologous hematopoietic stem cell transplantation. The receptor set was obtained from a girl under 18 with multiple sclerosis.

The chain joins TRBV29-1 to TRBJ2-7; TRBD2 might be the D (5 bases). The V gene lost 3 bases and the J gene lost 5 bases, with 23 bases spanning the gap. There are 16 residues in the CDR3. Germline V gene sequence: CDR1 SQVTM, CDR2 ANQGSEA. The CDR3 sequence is CSVEPPWGDGTHEQYF. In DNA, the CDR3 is TGCAGCGTTGAGCCCCCATGGGGAGACGGTACCCACGAGCAGTACTTC.

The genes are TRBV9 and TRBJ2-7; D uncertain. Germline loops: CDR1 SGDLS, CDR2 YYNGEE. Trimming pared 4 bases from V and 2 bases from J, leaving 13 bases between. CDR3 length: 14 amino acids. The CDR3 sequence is CASSPQRYAYEQYF. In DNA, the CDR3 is TGTGCCAGCAGCCCCCAGAGATATGCCTACGAGCAGTACTTC. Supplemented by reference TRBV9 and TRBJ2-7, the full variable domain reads DSGVTQTPKHLITATGQRVTLRCSPRSGDLSVYWYQQSLDQGLQFLIQYYNGEERAKGNILERFSAQQFPDLHSELNLSSLELGDSALYFCASSPQRYAYEQYFGPGTRLTVT.

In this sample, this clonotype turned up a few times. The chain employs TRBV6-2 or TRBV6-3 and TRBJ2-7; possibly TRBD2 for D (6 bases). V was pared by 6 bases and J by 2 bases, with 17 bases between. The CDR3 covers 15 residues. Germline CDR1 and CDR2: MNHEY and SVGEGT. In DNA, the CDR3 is TGTGCCAGCAGAGAAACGGGACTCGCAGCCTACGAGCAGTACTTC. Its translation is CASRETGLAAYEQYF.

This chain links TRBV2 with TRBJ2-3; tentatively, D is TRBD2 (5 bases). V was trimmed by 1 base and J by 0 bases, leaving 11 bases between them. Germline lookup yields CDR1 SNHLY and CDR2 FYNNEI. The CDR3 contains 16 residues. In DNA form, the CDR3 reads TGTGCCAGCAGTGAAGTTGGAGGAACGAGCACAGATACGCAGTATTTT. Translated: CASSEVGGTSTDTQYF.

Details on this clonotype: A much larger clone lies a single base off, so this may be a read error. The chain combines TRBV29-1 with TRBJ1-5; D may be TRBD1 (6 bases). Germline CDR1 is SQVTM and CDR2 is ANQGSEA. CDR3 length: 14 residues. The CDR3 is CSVGTRNSDQPQHF. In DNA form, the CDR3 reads TGCAGCGTCGGGACAAGAAATAGCGATCAGCCCCAGCATTTT.

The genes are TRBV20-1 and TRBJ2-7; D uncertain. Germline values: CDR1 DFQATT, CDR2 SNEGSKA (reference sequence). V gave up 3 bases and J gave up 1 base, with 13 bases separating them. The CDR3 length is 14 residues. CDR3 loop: CSASQNTQSYEQYF. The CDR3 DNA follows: TGCAGTGCTAGTCAAAACACGCAGTCCTACGAGCAGTACTTC.

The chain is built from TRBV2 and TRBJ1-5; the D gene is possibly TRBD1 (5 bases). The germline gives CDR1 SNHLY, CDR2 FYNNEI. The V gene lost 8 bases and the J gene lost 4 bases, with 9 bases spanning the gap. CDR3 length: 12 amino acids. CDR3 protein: CASAGTNQPQHF. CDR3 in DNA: TGTGCCAGCGCAGGGACGAATCAGCCCCAGCATTTT.

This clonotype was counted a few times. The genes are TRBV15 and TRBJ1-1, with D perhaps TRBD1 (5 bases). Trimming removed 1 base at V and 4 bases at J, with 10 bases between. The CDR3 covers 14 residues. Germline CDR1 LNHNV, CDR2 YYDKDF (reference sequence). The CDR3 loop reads CATSRVGVGTEAFF. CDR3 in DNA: TGTGCCACCAGCAGAGTAGGGGTGGGCACTGAAGCTTTCTTT.

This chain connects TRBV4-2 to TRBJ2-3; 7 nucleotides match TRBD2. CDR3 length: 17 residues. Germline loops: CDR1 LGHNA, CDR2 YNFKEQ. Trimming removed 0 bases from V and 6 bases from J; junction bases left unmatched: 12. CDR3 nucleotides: TGTGCCAGCAGCCAAGATGAGGGGCGGGAGTCGGTGGATACGCAGTATTTT. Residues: CASSQDEGRESVDTQYF.

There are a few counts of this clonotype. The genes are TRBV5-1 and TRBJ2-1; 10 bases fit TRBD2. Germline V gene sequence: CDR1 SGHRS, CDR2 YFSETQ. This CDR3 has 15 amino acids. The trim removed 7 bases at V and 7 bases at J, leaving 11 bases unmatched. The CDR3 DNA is TGCGCCAGCTCACAGCGGGAGGGCCCGGGGAATGAGCAGTTCTTC. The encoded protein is CASSQREGPGNEQFF.

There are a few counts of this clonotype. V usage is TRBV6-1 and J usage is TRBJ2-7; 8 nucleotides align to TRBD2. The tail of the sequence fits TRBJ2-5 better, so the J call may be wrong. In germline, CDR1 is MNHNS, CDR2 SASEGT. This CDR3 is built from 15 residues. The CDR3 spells CASNPQAGDVETQYF. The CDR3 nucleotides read TGTGCCAGCAATCCCCAAGCGGGAGATGTAGAGACCCAGTACTTC.

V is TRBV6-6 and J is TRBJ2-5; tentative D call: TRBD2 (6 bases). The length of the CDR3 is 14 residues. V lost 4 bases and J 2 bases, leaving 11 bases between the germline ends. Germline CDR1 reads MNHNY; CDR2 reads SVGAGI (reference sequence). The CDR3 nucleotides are TGTGCCAGCAGTTTGCGGACTACACAAGAGACCCAGTACTTC. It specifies CASSLRTTQETQYF.

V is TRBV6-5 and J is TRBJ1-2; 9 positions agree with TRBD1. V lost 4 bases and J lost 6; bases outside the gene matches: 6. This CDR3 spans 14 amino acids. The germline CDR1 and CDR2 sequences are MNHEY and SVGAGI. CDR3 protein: CASSSIQGANGYTF. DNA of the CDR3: TGTGCCAGCAGTTCTATACAGGGGGCGAATGGCTACACCTTC.

As DNA, the CDR3 is TGTGCCAGCAGTTTGCGACGACCAAAATCCAATTCACCCCTCCACTTT. Translation gives CASSLRRPKSNSPLHF. The chain has TRBV12-3 or TRBV12-4 and TRBJ1-6; D remains ambiguous. CDR3 length equals 16 residues. The germline V and J ends were trimmed by 3 bases and 7 bases, with 16 bases remaining between them.

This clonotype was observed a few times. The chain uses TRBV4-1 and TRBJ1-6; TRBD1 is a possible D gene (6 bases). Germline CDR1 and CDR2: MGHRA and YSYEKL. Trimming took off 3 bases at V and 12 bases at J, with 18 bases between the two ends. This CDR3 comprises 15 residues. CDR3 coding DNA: TGCGCCAGCAGCCAGGATCGGGCTCCCAGGGGACCCCTCCACTTT. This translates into CASSQDRAPRGPLHF.

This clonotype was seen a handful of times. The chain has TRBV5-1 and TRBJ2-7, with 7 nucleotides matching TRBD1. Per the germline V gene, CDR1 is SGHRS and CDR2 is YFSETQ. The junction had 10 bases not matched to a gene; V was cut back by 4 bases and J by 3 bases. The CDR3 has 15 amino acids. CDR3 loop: CASSLTGPTDYEQYF. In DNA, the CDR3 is TGCGCCAGCAGCCTGACAGGGCCTACCGACTACGAGCAGTACTTC. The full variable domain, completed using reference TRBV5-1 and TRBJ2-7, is KAGVTQTPRYLIKTRGQQVTLSCSPISGHRSVSWYQQTPGQGLQFLFEYFSETQRNKGNFPGRFSGRQFSNSRSEMNVSTLELGDSALYLCASSLTGPTDYEQYFGPGTRLTVT.

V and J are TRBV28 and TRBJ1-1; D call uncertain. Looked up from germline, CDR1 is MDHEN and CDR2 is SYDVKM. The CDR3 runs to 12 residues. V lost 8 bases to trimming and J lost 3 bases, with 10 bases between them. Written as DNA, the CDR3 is TGTGCCAGCCTGGCAGATTACACTGAAGCTTTCTTT. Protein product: CASLADYTEAFF.

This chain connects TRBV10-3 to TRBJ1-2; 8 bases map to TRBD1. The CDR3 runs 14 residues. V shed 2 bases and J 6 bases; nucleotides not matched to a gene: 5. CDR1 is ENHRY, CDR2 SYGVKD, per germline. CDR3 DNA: TGTGCCATCAGTGAGAATGGACAGGGAGATGGCTACACCTTC. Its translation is CAISENGQGDGYTF.

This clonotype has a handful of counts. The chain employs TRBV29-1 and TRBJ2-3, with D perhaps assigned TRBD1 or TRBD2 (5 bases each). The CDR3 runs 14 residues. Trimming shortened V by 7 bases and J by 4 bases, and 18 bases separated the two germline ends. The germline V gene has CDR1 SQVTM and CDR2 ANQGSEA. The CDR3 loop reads CSGSGTQSSDTQYF. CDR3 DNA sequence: TGCAGCGGATCCGGGACCCAGAGTTCAGATACGCAGTATTTT.

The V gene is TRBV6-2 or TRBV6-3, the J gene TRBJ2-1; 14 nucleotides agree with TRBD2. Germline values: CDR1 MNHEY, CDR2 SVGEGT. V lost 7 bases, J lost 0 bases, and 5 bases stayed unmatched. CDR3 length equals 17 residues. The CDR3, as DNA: TGTGCCAGCAAAGGACTAGCGGGAGGCCGCTCCTACAATGAGCAGTTCTTC. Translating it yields CASKGLAGGRSYNEQFF.

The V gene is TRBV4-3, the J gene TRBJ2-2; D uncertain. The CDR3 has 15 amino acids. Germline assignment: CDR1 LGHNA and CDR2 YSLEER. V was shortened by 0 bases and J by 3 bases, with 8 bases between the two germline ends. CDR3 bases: TGCGCCAGCAGCCAAGAAGCGACGTACACCGGGGAGCTGTTTTTT. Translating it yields CASSQEATYTGELFF.

The CDR3: CATSDFGVSETQYF. Written as DNA, the CDR3 is TGTGCCACCAGTGATTTCGGGGTCTCAGAGACCCAGTACTTC. This chain joins TRBV24-1 and TRBJ2-5; the D gene is possibly TRBD2 (5 bases). Germline V gives CDR1 KGHDR, CDR2 SFDVKD. Trimming cost V 1 base and J 4 bases, with 9 bases left between them. This CDR3 region has 14 residues.